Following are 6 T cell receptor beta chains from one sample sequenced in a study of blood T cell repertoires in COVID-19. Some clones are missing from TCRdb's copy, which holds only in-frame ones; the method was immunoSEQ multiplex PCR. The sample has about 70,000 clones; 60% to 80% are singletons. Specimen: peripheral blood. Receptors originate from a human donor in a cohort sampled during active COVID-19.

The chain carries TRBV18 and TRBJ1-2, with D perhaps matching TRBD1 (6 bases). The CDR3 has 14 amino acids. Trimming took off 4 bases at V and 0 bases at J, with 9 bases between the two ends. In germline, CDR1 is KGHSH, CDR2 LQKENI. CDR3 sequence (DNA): TGTGCCAGCTCACTCGACAGGTCTAACTATGGCTACACCTTC. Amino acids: CASSLDRSNYGYTF. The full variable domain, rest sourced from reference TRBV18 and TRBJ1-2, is NAGVMQNPRHLVRRRGQEARLRCSPMKGHSHVYWYRQLPEEGLKFMVYLQKENIIDESGMPKERFSAEFPKEGPSILRIQQVVRGDSAAYFCASSLDRSNYGYTFGSGTRLTVV.

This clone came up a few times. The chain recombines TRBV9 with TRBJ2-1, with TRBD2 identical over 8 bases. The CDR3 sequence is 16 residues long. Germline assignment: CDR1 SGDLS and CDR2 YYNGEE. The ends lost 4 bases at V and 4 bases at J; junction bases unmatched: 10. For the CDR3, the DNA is TGTGCCAGCAGCCTACGGGCGGGGGGCTCTTACAATGAGCAGTTCTTC. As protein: CASSLRAGGSYNEQFF.

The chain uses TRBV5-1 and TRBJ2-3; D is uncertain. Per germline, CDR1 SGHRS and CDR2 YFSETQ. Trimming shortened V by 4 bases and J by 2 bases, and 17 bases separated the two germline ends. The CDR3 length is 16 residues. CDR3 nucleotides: TGCGCCAGCAGCCCCGCGAAGTACTCGAACACAGATACGCAGTATTTT. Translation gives CASSPAKYSNTDTQYF.

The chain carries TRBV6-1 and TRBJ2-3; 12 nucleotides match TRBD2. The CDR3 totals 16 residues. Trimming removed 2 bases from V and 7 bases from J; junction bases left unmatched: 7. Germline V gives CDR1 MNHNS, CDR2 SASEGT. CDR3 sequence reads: CASSERLAGADNTQYF. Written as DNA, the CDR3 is TGTGCCAGCAGTGAACGACTAGCGGGGGCCGATAATACGCAGTATTTT.

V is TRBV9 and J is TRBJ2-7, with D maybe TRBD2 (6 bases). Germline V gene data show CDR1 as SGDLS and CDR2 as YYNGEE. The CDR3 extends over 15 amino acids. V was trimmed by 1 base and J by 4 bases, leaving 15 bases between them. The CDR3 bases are TGTGCCAGCAGCGTATCTCCCATTGGACTATACGAGCAGTACTTC. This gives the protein CASSVSPIGLYEQYF.

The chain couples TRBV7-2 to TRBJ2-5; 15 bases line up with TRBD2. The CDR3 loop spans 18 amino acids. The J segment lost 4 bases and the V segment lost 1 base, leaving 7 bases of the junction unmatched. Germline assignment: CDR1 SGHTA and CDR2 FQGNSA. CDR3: CASSLGRTSGGAGETQYF. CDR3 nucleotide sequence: TGTGCCAGCAGCTTAGGACGGACTAGCGGGGGGGCGGGAGAGACCCAGTACTTC.